Here is one T cell receptor (beta chain) with its context. The antigen is unknown. This sample was included in a study of T cells after yellow fever vaccination. Study as a whole: It was SMART-Seq v4 Ultra Low Input that prepared the fractions with low cell numbers. Study-wide findings and caveats: Though weaker, the secondary response peaked faster, on day 5 versus 15.

TCRdb recomputed calls from the 5' RACE reads with MiXCR, one row per CDR3 protein. The sample lists 300,000 to 400,000 distinct CDR3 sequences; approximately 12% were seen once. Looked up from germline, CDR1 is ENHRY and CDR2 is SYGVKD. The CDR3 is 15 amino acids. The V end was cut by 8 bases, the J end by 2 bases, with 16 bases between. The source of this sequence is a young man who received the YFV17D yellow fever vaccine. The J gene is TRBJ2-1, the V gene TRBV10-3; tentative D call: TRBD2 (6 bases). This material consisted of CD4+ T cells sorted from PBMCs, taken 15 days after the yellow fever booster vaccination. The CDR3 is CAIRGSSGTYNEQFF. The CDR3 DNA sequence: TGTGCCATCCGGGGAAGTAGCGGAACCTACAATGAGCAGTTCTTC.